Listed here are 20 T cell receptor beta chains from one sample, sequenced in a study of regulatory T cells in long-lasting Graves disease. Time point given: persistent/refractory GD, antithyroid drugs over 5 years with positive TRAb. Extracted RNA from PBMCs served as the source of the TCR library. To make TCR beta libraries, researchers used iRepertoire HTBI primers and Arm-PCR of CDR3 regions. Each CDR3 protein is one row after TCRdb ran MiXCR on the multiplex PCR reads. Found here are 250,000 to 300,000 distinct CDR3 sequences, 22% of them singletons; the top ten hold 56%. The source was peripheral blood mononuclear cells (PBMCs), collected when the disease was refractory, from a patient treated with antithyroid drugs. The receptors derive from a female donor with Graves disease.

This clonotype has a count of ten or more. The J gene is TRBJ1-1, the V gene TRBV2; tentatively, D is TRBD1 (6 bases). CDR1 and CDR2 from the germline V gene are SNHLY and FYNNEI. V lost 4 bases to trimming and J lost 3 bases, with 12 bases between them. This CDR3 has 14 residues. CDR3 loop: CASSARNRDTEAFF. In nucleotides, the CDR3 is TGTGCCAGCAGTGCCCGAAACAGGGACACTGAAGCTTTCTTT.

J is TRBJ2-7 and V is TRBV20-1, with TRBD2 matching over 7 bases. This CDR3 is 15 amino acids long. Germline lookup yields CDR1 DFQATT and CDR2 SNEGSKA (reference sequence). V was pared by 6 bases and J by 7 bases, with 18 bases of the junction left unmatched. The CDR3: CSAIWGGSLLREQYF. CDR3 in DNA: TGCAGTGCCATCTGGGGGGGGTCCCTCCTACGGGAGCAGTACTTC.

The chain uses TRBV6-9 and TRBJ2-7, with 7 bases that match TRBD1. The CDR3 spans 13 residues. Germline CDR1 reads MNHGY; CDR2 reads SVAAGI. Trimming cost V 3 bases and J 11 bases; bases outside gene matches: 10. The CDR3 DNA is TGTGCCAGCAGTTACACCCGACAGGGCACGAAGTACTTC. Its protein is CASSYTRQGTKYF.

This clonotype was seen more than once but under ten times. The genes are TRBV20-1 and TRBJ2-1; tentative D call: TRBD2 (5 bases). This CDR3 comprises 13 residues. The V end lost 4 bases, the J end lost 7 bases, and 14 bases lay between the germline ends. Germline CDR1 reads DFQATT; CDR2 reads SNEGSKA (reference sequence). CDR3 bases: TGCAGTGCTATCCCCTCAGCGGCAAATGAGCAGTTCTTC. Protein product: CSAIPSAANEQFF.

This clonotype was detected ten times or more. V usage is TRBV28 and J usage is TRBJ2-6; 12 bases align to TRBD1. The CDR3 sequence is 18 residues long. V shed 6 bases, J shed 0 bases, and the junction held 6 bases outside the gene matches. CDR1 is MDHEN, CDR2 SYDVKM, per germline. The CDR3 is CASSRDRGQFSGANVLTF. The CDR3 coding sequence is TGTGCCAGCAGCAGGGACAGGGGGCAGTTCTCTGGGGCCAACGTCCTGACTTTC.

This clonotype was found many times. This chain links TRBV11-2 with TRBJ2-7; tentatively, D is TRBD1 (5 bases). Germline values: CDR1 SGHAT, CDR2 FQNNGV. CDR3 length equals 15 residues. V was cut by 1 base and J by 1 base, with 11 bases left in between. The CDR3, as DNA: TGTGCCAGCAGCTTAGCCCCAGGGTTATCCTACGAGCAGTACTTC. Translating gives CASSLAPGLSYEQYF.

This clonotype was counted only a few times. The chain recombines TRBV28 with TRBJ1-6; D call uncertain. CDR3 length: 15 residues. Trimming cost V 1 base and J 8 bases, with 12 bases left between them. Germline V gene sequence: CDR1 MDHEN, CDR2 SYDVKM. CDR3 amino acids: CASSLSSGSHSPLHF. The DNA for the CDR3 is TGTGCCAGCAGTTTATCGTCGGGGAGTCATTCACCCCTCCACTTT.

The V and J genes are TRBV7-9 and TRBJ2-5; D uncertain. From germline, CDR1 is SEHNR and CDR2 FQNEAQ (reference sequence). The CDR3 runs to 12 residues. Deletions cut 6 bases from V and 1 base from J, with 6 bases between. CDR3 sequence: CASRMTQETQYF. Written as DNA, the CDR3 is TGTGCCAGCAGGATGACCCAAGAGACCCAGTACTTC.

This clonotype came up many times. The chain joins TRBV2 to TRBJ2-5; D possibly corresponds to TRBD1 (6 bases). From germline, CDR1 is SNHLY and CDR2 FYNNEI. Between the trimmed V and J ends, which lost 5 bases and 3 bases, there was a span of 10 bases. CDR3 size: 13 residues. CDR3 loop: CASSRDIKETQYF. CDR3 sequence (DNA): TGTGCCAGCAGTAGGGACATCAAAGAGACCCAGTACTTC.

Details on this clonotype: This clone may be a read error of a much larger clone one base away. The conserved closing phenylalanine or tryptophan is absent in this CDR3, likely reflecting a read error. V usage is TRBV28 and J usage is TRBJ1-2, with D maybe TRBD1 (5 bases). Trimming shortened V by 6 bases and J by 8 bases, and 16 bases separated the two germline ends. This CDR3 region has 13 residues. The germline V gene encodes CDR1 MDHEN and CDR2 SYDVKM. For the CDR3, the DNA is TGTGCCAGCAGAAAGACCGGGACCGGGGGCTACACCTCC. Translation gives CASRKTGTGGYTS.

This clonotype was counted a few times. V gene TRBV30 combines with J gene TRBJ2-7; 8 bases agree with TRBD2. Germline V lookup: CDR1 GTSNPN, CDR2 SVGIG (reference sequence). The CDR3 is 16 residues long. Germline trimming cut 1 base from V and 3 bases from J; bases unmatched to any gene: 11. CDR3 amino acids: CAWSGRREGGSYEQYF. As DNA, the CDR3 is TGTGCCTGGAGTGGCCGCCGGGAGGGAGGAAGCTACGAGCAGTACTTC.

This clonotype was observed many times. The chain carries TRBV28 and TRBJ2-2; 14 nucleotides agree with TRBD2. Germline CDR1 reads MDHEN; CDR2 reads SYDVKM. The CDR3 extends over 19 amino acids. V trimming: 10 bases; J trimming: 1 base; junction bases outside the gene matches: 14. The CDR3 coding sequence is TGTGCCACCCTCCGACTTTGGACTAGCGGGAGGATGAACACCGGGGAGCTGTTTTTT. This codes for CATLRLWTSGRMNTGELFF.

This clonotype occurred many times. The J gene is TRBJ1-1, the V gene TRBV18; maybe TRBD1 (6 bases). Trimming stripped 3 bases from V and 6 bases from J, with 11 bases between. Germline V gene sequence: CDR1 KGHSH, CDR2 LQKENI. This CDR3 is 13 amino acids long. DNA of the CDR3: TGTGCCAGCTCACCGCAGGGGCGGGCTGAAGCTTTCTTT. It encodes CASSPQGRAEAFF.

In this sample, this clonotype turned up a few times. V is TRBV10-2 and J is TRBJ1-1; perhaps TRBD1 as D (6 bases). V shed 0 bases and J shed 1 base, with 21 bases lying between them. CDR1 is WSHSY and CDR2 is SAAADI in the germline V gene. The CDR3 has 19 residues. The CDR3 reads CASSESVAGGWGGNTEAFF. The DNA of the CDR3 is TGCGCCAGCAGTGAGTCGGTGGCGGGGGGCTGGGGGGGGAACACTGAAGCTTTCTTT.

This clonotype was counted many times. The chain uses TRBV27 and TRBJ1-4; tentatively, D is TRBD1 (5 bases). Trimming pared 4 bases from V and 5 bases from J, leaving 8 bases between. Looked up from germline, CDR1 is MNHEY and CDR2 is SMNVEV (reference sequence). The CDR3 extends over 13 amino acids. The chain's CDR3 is CASSWGMNEKLFF. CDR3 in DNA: TGTGCCAGCAGTTGGGGGATGAATGAAAAACTGTTTTTT.

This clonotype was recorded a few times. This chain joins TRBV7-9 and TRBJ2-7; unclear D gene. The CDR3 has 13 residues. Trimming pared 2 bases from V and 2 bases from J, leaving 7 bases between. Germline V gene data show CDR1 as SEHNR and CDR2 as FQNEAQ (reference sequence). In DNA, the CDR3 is TGTGCCAGCAGCTTACTTCGGGCCTACGAGCAGTACTTC. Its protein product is CASSLLRAYEQYF. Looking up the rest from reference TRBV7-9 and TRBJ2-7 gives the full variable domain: DTGVSQNPRHKITKRGQNVTFRCDPISEHNRLYWYRQTLGQGPEFLTYFQNEAQLEKSRLLSDRFSAERPKGSFSTLEIQRTEQGDSAMYLCASSLLRAYEQYFGPGTRLTVT.

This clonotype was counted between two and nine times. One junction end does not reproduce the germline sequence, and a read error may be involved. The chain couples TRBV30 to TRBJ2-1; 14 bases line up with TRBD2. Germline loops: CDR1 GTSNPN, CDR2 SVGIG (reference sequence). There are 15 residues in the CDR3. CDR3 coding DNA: TGTGCCTGGAGTGGGACTAGCGGGAGGTACAGTGAGCAGTTCTTC. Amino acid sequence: CAWSGTSGRYSEQFF. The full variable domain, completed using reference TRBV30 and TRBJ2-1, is SQTIHQWPATLVQPVGSPLSLECTVEGTSNPNLYWYRQAAGRGLQLLFYSVGIGQISSEVPQNLSASRPQDRQFILSSKKLLLSDSGFYLCAWSGTSGRYSEQFFGPGTRLTVL.

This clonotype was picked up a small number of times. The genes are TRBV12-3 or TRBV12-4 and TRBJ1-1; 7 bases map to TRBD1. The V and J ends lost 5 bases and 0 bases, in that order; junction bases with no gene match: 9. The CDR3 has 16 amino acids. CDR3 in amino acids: CASSRKGGEVNTEAFF. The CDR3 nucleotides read TGTGCCAGCAGTCGGAAAGGGGGCGAGGTGAACACTGAAGCTTTCTTT.

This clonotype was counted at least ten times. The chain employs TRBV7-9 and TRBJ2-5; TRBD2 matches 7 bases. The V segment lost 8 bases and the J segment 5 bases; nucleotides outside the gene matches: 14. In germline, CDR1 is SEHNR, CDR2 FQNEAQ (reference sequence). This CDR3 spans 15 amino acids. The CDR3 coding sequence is TGTGCCAGCTCAAAAGTGGCTAGCGGAGGGGAGACCCAGTACTTC. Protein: CASSKVASGGETQYF.

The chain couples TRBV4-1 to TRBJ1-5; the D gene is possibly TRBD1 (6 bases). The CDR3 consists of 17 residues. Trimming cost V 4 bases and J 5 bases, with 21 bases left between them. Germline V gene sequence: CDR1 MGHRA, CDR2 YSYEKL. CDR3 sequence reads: CASSLQQGNSGDQPQHF. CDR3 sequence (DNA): TGCGCCAGCAGCCTACAACAGGGAAACAGCGGCGATCAGCCCCAGCATTTT.